This T cell receptor beta chain was captured by sequencing in a study of blood T cells in healthy people across ages. Turning to this clonotype: Its antigen is unidentified.

This CDR3 is built from 14 residues. V was pared by 5 bases and J by 3 bases, with 4 bases of the junction left unmatched. CDR1 and CDR2 from the germline V gene are SEHNR and FQNEAQ (reference sequence). Whole-study findings and limits: Underestimates were what the diversity estimates from one million T cells were considered to be.

Primers used in a second PCR of roughly 7 to 11 cycles were a sample-barcoded 5' primer and a J-beta primer mix. From the 5' RACE reads, TCRdb called clonotypes with MiXCR, one entry per CDR3 protein. The table lists 600,000 to 800,000 distinct CDR3 sequences, about 21% of them singletons, with more than 3% in the top ten. The rearrangement uses TRBV7-9 and TRBJ2-1, with 7 bases matching TRBD1. Sequencing used blood. The sequence derives from a man in his 70s in good health. CDR3 sequence reads: CASSNGDSYNEQFF. The CDR3 coding sequence is TGTGCCAGCAGCAATGGGGACAGCTACAATGAGCAGTTCTTC.